This T cell receptor (beta chain) was recorded in a study of T cells in Graves' hyperthyroidism and ophthalmopathy. On the study more broadly: Once the initial diagnosis was made, peripheral blood was obtained before any treatment.

Regarding the study as a whole: Before onset, by a median of around six months, the model predicted ophthalmopathy. Classification by a 13 V-J model distinguished ophthalmopathy from stable hyperthyroidism.

Many counts were recorded for this clonotype. Its target is unknown. Germline lookup yields CDR1 DFQATT and CDR2 SNEGSKA (reference sequence). V was pared by 4 bases and J by 3 bases, with 14 bases between. CDR3 length equals 14 residues. Amplification yielded TCR beta CDR3 regions, with RNA transcripts as the source. Researchers ran a first-round RT-PCR on the TCR CDR3 using the HTBI primer set. TCRdb called the multiplex PCR reads again in MiXCR, with one record for every CDR3 protein. The sample holds some 370,000 distinct CDR3 sequences, roughly 15% seen once. The receptor comes from a woman aged 25 to 39 with Graves' hyperthyroidism that later progressed to Graves' ophthalmopathy. The gene calls are TRBV20-1 and TRBJ2-3; weak D call: TRBD2 (6 bases). Sequenced: blood. CDR3 in DNA: TGCAGTGCTACCGCTGTCGCGGGAACAGATACGCAGTATTTT. It specifies CSATAVAGTDTQYF.